A selection of T cell receptor beta chains follows, all from one sample in a study of identical twins. TCRdb independently ran MiXCR on the 5' RACE reads; one entry per CDR3 protein. The data show hundreds of thousands of distinct CDR3 sequences, with around 12% seen just once and around 1.6% held by the top ten. The data also belong to a second study, concerning yellow fever vaccine responses in identical twins.

Sequences were obtained from PBMCs. The receptors shown here come from a woman between 18 and 29 years old in good health. Both conserved end residues are part of each CDR3. The D gene is left open where the match is weak. Clone size is stated in some rows and not others, as once, few, many or a class when expanded.

j_call d_call clone_size cdr3_length v_call cdr3_aa cdr3_nt
TRBJ1-4 - few 18 TRBV3-1 CASSQDEAVRGGYEKLFF TGTGCCAGCAGCCAAGATGAGGCGGTGAGAGGTGGCTATGAAAAACTGTTTTTT
TRBJ1-4 - few 16 TRBV9 CASSVGTHRRGEKLFF TGTGCCAGCAGCGTCGGAACTCACCGAAGGGGGGAAAAACTGTTTTTT
TRBJ1-1 TRBD1 many 11 TRBV4-1 CASSRDRAAFF TGCGCCAGCAGCCGAGACAGGGCAGCTTTCTTT
TRBJ2-2 TRBD2 - 18 TRBV5-1 CASSLPGLAGIGTGELFF TGCGCCAGCAGCTTGCCGGGACTAGCGGGAATCGGCACCGGGGAGCTGTTTTTT
TRBJ2-5 - - 12 TRBV20-1 CSAIGGQETQYF TGCAGTGCTATAGGGGGGCAAGAGACCCAGTACTTC
TRBJ2-1 - - 14 TRBV5-1 CASSLAGSYTEQFF TGCGCCAGCAGCTTGGCCGGGTCCTATACTGAGCAGTTCTTC
TRBJ2-3 - many 14 TRBV5-1 CASSLRADTDTQYF TGCGCCAGCAGCTTGAGAGCGGACACAGATACGCAGTATTTT
TRBJ2-3 TRBD1 - 19 TRBV28 CASSSPGQWGGSGTDTQYF TGTGCCAGCAGTTCACCGGGACAGTGGGGTGGCTCGGGCACAGATACGCAGTATTTT
TRBJ2-1 - few 13 TRBV25-1 CASSWAPYNEQFF TGTGCCAGCAGCTGGGCCCCCTACAATGAGCAGTTCTTC
TRBJ2-1 TRBD1 - 17 TRBV14 CASSLLPPGQIYNEQFF TGTGCCAGCAGCCTCCTCCCCCCGGGACAGATATACAATGAGCAGTTCTTC
TRBJ2-1 TRBD2 - 13 TRBV20-1 CSAIGRGYNEQFF TGCAGTGCTATCGGGAGGGGCTACAATGAGCAGTTCTTC
TRBJ2-7 - - 14 TRBV4-1 CASSPPGAVVEQYF TGCGCCAGCAGCCCCCCGGGGGCTGTGGTAGAGCAGTACTTC
TRBJ2-1 TRBD2 many 15 TRBV11-1 CASSQTGTSYNEQFF TGTGCCAGCAGCCAAACCGGGACTAGTTACAATGAGCAGTTCTTC
TRBJ2-1 TRBD1 - 15 TRBV28 CASSPPGQGVGEQFF TGTGCCAGCAGTCCGCCGGGACAGGGGGTCGGTGAGCAGTTCTTC
TRBJ2-3 TRBD1 many 15 TRBV7-9 CASSSRDRQSDTQYF TGTGCCAGCAGCTCCCGGGACAGACAGTCAGATACGCAGTATTTT
TRBJ2-1 - few 13 TRBV20-1 CSARDLPTREQFF TGCAGTGCTAGAGATCTACCCACCCGGGAGCAGTTCTTC
TRBJ2-3 - few 14 TRBV14 CASSQMGNSDTQYF TGTGCCAGCAGCCAAATGGGTAACTCAGATACGCAGTATTTT
TRBJ2-7 - - 14 TRBV7-6 CASSSRQESYEQYF TGTGCCAGCAGCTCACGACAGGAGTCCTACGAGCAGTACTTC
TRBJ2-7 - - 16 TRBV21-1 CASSKGQGTPSYEQYF TGTGCCAGCAGCAAAGGACAGGGAACTCCCAGCTACGAGCAGTACTTC
TRBJ2-3 - many 16 TRBV12-3/TRBV12-4 CASSLSGRTSTDTQYF TGTGCCAGCAGTTTGTCCGGCAGGACTAGCACAGATACGCAGTATTTT
TRBJ1-1 - many 15 TRBV7-9 CASSHRDGMNTEAFF TGTGCCAGCAGCCATCGGGACGGGATGAACACTGAAGCTTTCTTT
TRBJ2-3 - few 13 TRBV10-3 CAISPGQPDTQYF TGTGCCATCAGCCCAGGACAGCCAGATACGCAGTATTTT
TRBJ2-2 TRBD1 few 13 TRBV29-1 CSGLTGDTGELFF TGCAGCGGCCTGACAGGGGACACCGGGGAGCTGTTTTTT
TRBJ2-7 TRBD2 - 17 TRBV4-2 CASSQEGLAGISYEQYF TGTGCCAGCAGCCAAGAAGGGCTAGCGGGAATCTCCTACGAGCAGTACTTC
TRBJ1-2 - few 14 TRBV6-1 CASSPDRSGYGYTF TGTGCCAGCAGCCCCGACAGGAGTGGGTATGGCTACACCTTC
TRBJ2-2 - few 15 TRBV12-5 CASGSKTGGAGELFF TGTGCTAGTGGCTCAAAGACAGGCGGTGCCGGGGAGCTGTTTTTT
TRBJ1-3 - - 16 TRBV12-3/TRBV12-4 CASSFTAYSTGNTIYF TGTGCCAGCAGTTTTACCGCCTATAGTACTGGAAACACCATATATTTT
TRBJ2-1 - - 17 TRBV5-6 CASSLVSRGGSYNEQFF TGTGCCAGCAGCTTGGTTTCCAGGGGGGGCTCCTACAATGAGCAGTTCTTC
TRBJ1-5 - few 15 TRBV28 CASSPAQAGNQPQHF TGTGCCAGCAGCCCGGCGCAGGCAGGCAATCAGCCCCAGCATTTT
TRBJ2-1 - few 15 TRBV7-9 CASRWGGQDYNEQFF TGTGCCAGCAGATGGGGAGGCCAAGATTACAATGAGCAGTTCTTC
TRBJ1-1 - many 14 TRBV5-5 CASSLERTNTEAFF TGTGCCAGCAGCTTGGAACGGACGAACACTGAAGCTTTCTTT
TRBJ1-6 TRBD1 few 16 TRBV7-6 CASSPGTAAYNSPLHF TGTGCCAGCAGTCCTGGGACAGCTGCCTATAATTCACCCCTCCACTTT
TRBJ2-1 TRBD1 many 15 TRBV6-5 CASSFGQGPYNEQFF TGTGCCAGCAGTTTTGGACAGGGGCCATACAATGAGCAGTTCTTC
TRBJ2-7 - - 12 TRBV10-3 CAISEPPGLYYF TGTGCCATCAGTGAGCCCCCGGGACTGTACTACTTC
TRBJ1-1 - - 17 TRBV28 CASSIPSGHSGNTEAFF TGTGCCAGCAGTATACCATCGGGACACTCAGGGAACACTGAAGCTTTCTTT
TRBJ2-2 - - 13 TRBV12-3/TRBV12-4 CASSYTPPGELFF TGTGCCAGCAGTTATACCCCCCCCGGGGAGCTGTTTTTT
TRBJ2-1 TRBD2 - 13 TRBV20-1 CSATGLVGNEQFF TGCAGTGCTACGGGACTAGTGGGGAATGAGCAGTTCTTC
TRBJ2-5 TRBD1 - 14 TRBV20-1 CSARGTGDGGTQYF TGCAGTGCTAGAGGGACAGGGGATGGGGGGACCCAGTATTTC
TRBJ1-2 - many 14 TRBV11-2 CASSPRDGRGGYTF TGTGCCAGCAGCCCTAGGGATGGGAGGGGTGGCTACACCTTC
TRBJ2-3 - - 17 TRBV7-6 CASSLVPRNGGTDTQYF TGTGCCAGCAGCTTAGTCCCGCGGAACGGGGGCACAGATACGCAGTATTTT
TRBJ2-5 - - 15 TRBV12-3/TRBV12-4 CASSLREAGQETQYF TGTGCCAGCAGTTTAAGGGAGGCCGGCCAAGAGACCCAGTACTTC
TRBJ1-6 - - 16 TRBV2 CASTAAGSSYNSPLHF TGTGCCAGCACTGCGGCCGGGAGCTCCTATAATTCACCCCTCCACTTT
TRBJ1-1 - - 14 TRBV13 CASSLGRMGTEAFF TGTGCCAGCAGCTTAGGCAGAATGGGCACTGAAGCTTTCTTT
TRBJ2-4 - - 16 TRBV7-9 CASSLPDSAGGIIQYF TGTGCCAGCAGCTTACCCGACTCCGCCGGTGGCATCATTCAGTACTTC
TRBJ1-1 - many 14 TRBV28 CASSPRGENTEAFF TGTGCCAGCAGTCCACGGGGCGAGAACACTGAAGCTTTCTTT
TRBJ2-1 - - 13 TRBV10-3 CAISRDKGHEQFF TGTGCCATCAGTCGGGACAAGGGCCATGAGCAGTTCTTC
TRBJ2-4 - - 14 TRBV20-1 CSARDRGAENIQYF TGCAGTGCTAGAGATAGAGGGGCGGAGAACATTCAGTACTTC
TRBJ1-1 - - 14 TRBV7-6 CASSPKQGFTEAFF TGTGCCAGCAGCCCTAAACAGGGCTTCACTGAAGCTTTCTTT
TRBJ2-5 TRBD2 many 14 TRBV7-9 CASSTLAGQETQYF TGTGCCAGCAGCACTCTAGCGGGGCAAGAGACCCAGTACTTC
TRBJ2-3 TRBD2 few 14 TRBV5-1 CASSLASGRDTQYF TGCGCCAGCAGCTTGGCCAGCGGGAGAGATACGCAGTATTTT
TRBJ2-3 - few 13 TRBV20-1 CSAYPEWTDTQYF TGCAGTGCTTACCCTGAGTGGACAGATACGCAGTATTTT
TRBJ2-3 - few 21 TRBV11-3 CASNPLRGLGQPFSSTDTQYF TGTGCCAGCAACCCCTTGCGGGGGTTGGGACAGCCTTTTTCTAGCACAGATACGCAGTATTTT
TRBJ2-1 TRBD2 few 15 TRBV14 CASSQRGLGGNEQFF TGTGCCAGCAGCCAGAGGGGACTAGGCGGCAATGAGCAGTTCTTC